A single sample gave rise to the 15 T cell receptor beta chains below, sequenced in a study of blood T cell repertoires in COVID-19. Assay: immunoSEQ multiplex PCR; the TCRdb copy retains only in-frame clones and omits some. The sample has 100,000 to 150,000 clones, 88% seen once. The specimen was peripheral blood. Receptors were obtained from a man aged 50 or older with acute or convalescent COVID-19.

This clone was detected once. The chain combines TRBV28 with TRBJ1-6; D may be TRBD1 (6 bases). Germline loops: CDR1 MDHEN, CDR2 SYDVKM. The CDR3 sequence is 14 residues long. V was shortened by 6 bases and J by 8 bases, with 14 bases between the two germline ends. Here the CDR3 reads CASSSGTHYSPLHF. The CDR3 DNA reads TGTGCCAGCAGCTCGGGGACACACTATTCACCCCTCCACTTT.

Regarding this clone: This same CDR3 is encoded by further DNA sequences in the sample. This rearrangement joins TRBV19 to TRBJ2-2, with D possibly matching TRBD2 (5 bases). There are 15 residues in the CDR3. Germline CDR1 reads LNHDA; CDR2 reads SQIVND (reference sequence). Trimming removed 1 base at V and 4 bases at J, with 10 bases between. The CDR3 sequence: CASSIAQLGTGELFF. The DNA for the CDR3 is TGTGCCAGTAGTATAGCCCAACTAGGCACCGGGGAGCTGTTTTTT.

The rearrangement joins TRBV28 to TRBJ2-7, with TRBD2 as a possible D gene (6 bases). The CDR3 length is 15 residues. Trimming removed 8 bases from V and 5 bases from J, with 22 bases in between. The germline CDR1 and CDR2 sequences are MDHEN and SYDVKM. CDR3 nucleotide sequence: TGTGCCAGCTTCTCCATAGGAGGGTTAGGGGACGAGCAGTACTTC. It encodes CASFSIGGLGDEQYF.

The chain has TRBV19 and TRBJ2-7; TRBD1 matches at 9 bases. The germline gives CDR1 LNHDA, CDR2 SQIVND (reference sequence). The CDR3 totals 13 residues. V gave up 9 bases and J gave up 6 bases; unmatched junction bases: 9. In nucleotides, the CDR3 is TGTGCCAGCCATGACAGGGGGAGGACCGAGCAGTACTTC. It encodes CASHDRGRTEQYF.

J is TRBJ2-5 and V is TRBV2, with 8 bases identical to TRBD2. This CDR3 is built from 16 residues. Trimming removed 4 bases from V and 7 bases from J; junction bases left unmatched: 14. The germline CDR1 and CDR2 sequences are SNHLY and FYNNEI. CDR3 protein: CASSGLSGSVLGTQYF. DNA for the CDR3: TGTGCCAGCAGTGGACTCAGCGGGAGTGTGCTTGGGACCCAGTACTTC.

This chain connects TRBV4-1 to TRBJ2-3; 9 bases map to TRBD2. The germline V gene encodes CDR1 MGHRA and CDR2 YSYEKL. The V and J ends lost 4 bases and 4 bases, in that order; junction bases with no gene match: 9. The CDR3 length is 16 residues. The CDR3 sequence is CASSPTLAGYPDTQYF. The CDR3 nucleotides are TGCGCCAGCAGCCCAACCCTAGCGGGATACCCAGATACGCAGTATTTT.

In its sample, this clone was seen a few times. The chain links TRBV9 to TRBJ1-4; D possibly corresponds to TRBD1 (5 bases). CDR1 is SGDLS, CDR2 YYNGEE, per germline. The V end lost 2 bases, the J end lost 5 bases, and 10 bases lay between the germline ends. This CDR3 spans 14 amino acids. The CDR3 sequence: CASSVTEGNEKLFF. DNA of the CDR3: TGTGCCAGCAGCGTGACGGAGGGGAATGAAAAACTGTTTTTT. Filled out from reference TRBV9 and TRBJ1-4, the complete variable domain reads DSGVTQTPKHLITATGQRVTLRCSPRSGDLSVYWYQQSLDQGLQFLIQYYNGEERAKGNILERFSAQQFPDLHSELNLSSLELGDSALYFCASSVTEGNEKLFFGSGTQLSVL.

V is TRBV19 and J is TRBJ1-2; D call uncertain. The germline V gene has CDR1 LNHDA and CDR2 SQIVND (reference sequence). This CDR3 spans 16 amino acids. The ends were cut back, 3 bases at V and 4 bases at J, with 18 bases in the middle. The CDR3 DNA reads as TGTGCCAGTAGTATCTGGGTATCGGTACAGAGCTATGGCTACACCTTC. It yields the protein CASSIWVSVQSYGYTF.

The chain links TRBV6-6 to TRBJ1-2; D might be TRBD1 (6 bases). The ends were cut back, 0 bases at V and 6 bases at J, with 17 bases in the middle. Germline values: CDR1 MNHNY, CDR2 SVGAGI (reference sequence). The CDR3 length is 16 residues. The CDR3 protein is CASSYSTLGAGDGYTF. For the CDR3, the DNA is TGTGCCAGCAGTTACTCGACATTGGGGGCCGGTGATGGCTACACCTTC.

The chain combines TRBV28 with TRBJ1-2, with TRBD1 matching 8 bases. The CDR3 covers 15 residues. J gave up 4 bases and V 6 bases, and 10 bases lay outside the gene matches. Germline V CDR1 and CDR2: MDHEN, SYDVKM. CDR3 in amino acids: CASSLPRGLSYGYTF. In DNA form, the CDR3 reads TGTGCCAGCAGCCTCCCCAGGGGGCTATCCTATGGCTACACCTTC.

The chain couples TRBV7-9 to TRBJ2-3; possible D gene TRBD1, 7 bases. V gave up 1 base and J gave up 5 bases, with 16 bases separating them. Germline V gives CDR1 SEHNR, CDR2 FQNEAQ (reference sequence). CDR3 length: 16 residues. The DNA of the CDR3 is TGTGCCAGCAGCTTAGGGAGGAGGGGGCAGGGAGATACGCAGTATTTT. Its protein is CASSLGRRGQGDTQYF.

J is TRBJ2-7 and V is TRBV18; 7 nucleotides match TRBD1. CDR3 length: 14 residues. With V trimmed by 4 bases and J by 3 bases, 6 bases remained unmatched. Germline lookup yields CDR1 KGHSH and CDR2 LQKENI. The CDR3 reads CASSLGDSYYEQYF. CDR3 nucleotides: TGTGCCAGCTCACTGGGGGACAGTTACTACGAGCAGTACTTC. The variable domain in full, with the rest retrieved from reference TRBV18 and TRBJ2-7, is NAGVMQNPRHLVRRRGQEARLRCSPMKGHSHVYWYRQLPEEGLKFMVYLQKENIIDESGMPKERFSAEFPKEGPSILRIQQVVRGDSAAYFCASSLGDSYYEQYFGPGTRLTVT.

CDR3 amino acids: CASFPAADSNQPQHF. CDR3 nucleotides: TGTGCCAGCTTCCCCGCGGCAGATAGCAATCAGCCCCAGCATTTT. The V call is TRBV18, the J call TRBJ1-5, with no clear D. The length of the CDR3 is 15 residues. Germline CDR1 is KGHSH and CDR2 is LQKENI. With 7 bases removed from V and 0 bases from J, the gap between germline ends came to 13 bases.

The rearrangement joins TRBV5-5 to TRBJ2-4; possibly TRBD2 for D (5 bases). This CDR3 is 15 amino acids long. From germline, CDR1 is SGHKS and CDR2 YYEKEE (reference sequence). Trimming took off 3 bases at V and 1 base at J, with 11 bases between the two ends. DNA of the CDR3: TGTGCCAGCAGCTACTCCGGGGTGGCCAAAAACATTCAGTACTTC. Encoded protein: CASSYSGVAKNIQYF.

V is TRBV5-1 and J is TRBJ2-7; D may be TRBD2 (5 bases). V lost 2 bases to trimming and J lost 5 bases, with 8 bases between them. The V gene's germline CDR1 is SGHRS and CDR2 YFSETQ. The CDR3 is 12 residues long. CDR3 sequence reads: CASSFEGNEQYF. CDR3 nucleotides: TGCGCCAGCAGCTTCGAGGGTAACGAGCAGTACTTC.